The TCR beta chain under discussion was sequenced for a study of shared clonotypes between healthy human individuals. Study background: Researchers assigned three CD4 naive, three CD4 memory, two CD8 naive and one CD8 memory plate to each donor.

Naive CD8 populations comprised CD45RO-negative cells positively selected for CCR7, excluding terminally differentiated effector memory CD45RA+ cells. Libraries were prepared by immunoSEQ multiplex PCR; TCRdb keeps only in-frame clonotypes and omits some of them. Among 2 million or so clones listed, 85% to 95% were seen once. The clonotype comes from a young man in good health. The sample was naive CD8+ T cells sorted from blood.

In nucleotides, the CDR3 is TGTGCCAGCAGCTTGACCGGCACAGATACGCAGTATTTT. As protein: CASSLTGTDTQYF. This chain links TRBV5-8 with TRBJ2-3, with D hard to call. Germline V gives CDR1 SGHTS, CDR2 YDEGEE. Trimming removed 1 base at V and 1 base at J, with 4 bases between. The CDR3 has 13 amino acids. The whole variable domain, filled in from reference TRBV5-8 and TRBJ2-3, reads EAGVTQSPTHLIKTRGQQATLRCSPISGHTSVYWYQQALGLGLQFLLWYDEGEERNRGNFPPRFSGRQFPNYSSELNVNALELEDSALYLCASSLTGTDTQYFGPGTRLTVL.